The 23 T cell receptor beta chains below were found in one sample sequenced in a study of Ad26.COV2.S vaccination and SARS-CoV-2 variants. Clones were sequenced by immunoSEQ multiplex PCR, and TCRdb holds only the in-frame ones, with some missing. The table records about 350,000 clones, about nine tenths of them present only once. Treatment described: some 20 received Ad26.COV2.S at low or high dose, single or two shots; a few received placebo; per-sample allocation not given. Each sample was drawn 63 days after the first injection (of vaccine or placebo). Specimen: peripheral blood, collected in a trial of Ad26.COV2.S vaccine versus placebo. The receptors were sampled from a person aged 18-60 years who received the Ad26.COV2.S COVID-19 vaccine or a placebo.

This chain joins TRBV5-6 and TRBJ1-5; 8 bases align to TRBD1. Germline CDR1 and CDR2: SGHDT and YYEEEE. The CDR3 sequence is 16 residues long. The J segment lost 4 bases and the V segment lost 0 bases, leaving 6 bases of the junction unmatched. The CDR3 is CASSLVAQGANQPQHF. CDR3 coding DNA: TGTGCCAGCAGCTTGGTAGCCCAGGGGGCTAATCAGCCCCAGCATTTT.

The chain uses TRBV5-8 and TRBJ2-1, with TRBD2 matching over 9 bases. CDR1 and CDR2 (germline): SGHTS, YDEGEE. The V and J ends lost 7 bases and 7 bases, in that order; junction bases with no gene match: 15. There are 16 residues in the CDR3. The CDR3 DNA follows: TGTGCCAGCGGTAGCGGGAGTAGCCCCCATTATAATGAGCAGTTCTTC. Translating gives CASGSGSSPHYNEQFF.

The genes are TRBV19 and TRBJ1-2; D is possibly TRBD1 (6 bases). Between the trimmed V and J ends, which lost 5 bases and 2 bases, there was a span of 12 bases. The CDR3 spans 14 residues. The germline gives CDR1 LNHDA, CDR2 SQIVND (reference sequence). This CDR3 reads CASSPRGGNYGYTF. As DNA, the CDR3 is TGTGCCAGTAGTCCCAGAGGGGGGAACTATGGCTACACCTTC.

The genes are TRBV5-4 and TRBJ2-1; D is undetermined. Per the germline V gene, CDR1 is SGHNT and CDR2 is YYREEE (reference sequence). CDR3 length: 17 residues. Trimming took off 0 bases at V and 6 bases at J, with 19 bases between the two ends. The chain's CDR3 is CASSLARLGKLTNEQFF. CDR3 sequence (DNA): TGTGCCAGCAGCTTGGCAAGGTTAGGGAAGTTAACCAATGAGCAGTTCTTC.

As concerns this clone: The identical CDR3 is also encoded by other nucleotide sequences in the sample. DNA for the CDR3: TGTGCCAGCAGTGAACAGGGGGCCGGGGAGCTGTTTTTT. This encodes CASSEQGAGELFF. The chain has TRBV6-1 and TRBJ2-2; 7 positions agree with TRBD1. This CDR3 region has 13 residues. Germline values: CDR1 MNHNS, CDR2 SASEGT. V dropped 2 bases and J dropped 6; count of bases not matched to a gene: 0.

The CDR3 region has the DNA TGTGCCAGCAGCTTTAACAGGGGGAGTAGCACAGATACGCAGTATTTT. Translated: CASSFNRGSSTDTQYF. V gene TRBV7-8 combines with J gene TRBJ2-3; 8 nucleotides match TRBD1. The length of the CDR3 is 16 residues. The V gene end was trimmed by 3 bases and the J gene end by 0 bases; junction bases not matched to a gene: 5. Germline lookup yields CDR1 SGHVS and CDR2 FQNEAQ. Looking up the rest from reference TRBV7-8 and TRBJ2-3 gives the full variable domain: GAGVSQSPRYKVAKRGQDVALRCDPISGHVSLFWYQQALGQGPEFLTYFQNEAQLDKSGLPSDRFFAERPEGSVSTLKIQRTQQEDSAVYLCASSFNRGSSTDTQYFGPGTRLTVL.

There are a few counts of this clone. The V gene is TRBV5-4, the J gene TRBJ2-7; D not resolved. Trimming took 4 bases from V and 7 from J, leaving 12 bases between them. The CDR3 runs to 12 residues. Germline assignment: CDR1 SGHNT and CDR2 YYREEE (reference sequence). Here the CDR3 reads CASSPPLGEQYF. DNA for the CDR3: TGTGCCAGCAGCCCCCCCCTGGGGGAGCAGTACTTC.

This clone has a handful of counts. Other nucleotide sequences in the sample specify the same CDR3. The genes are TRBV19 and TRBJ1-4; D is unclear. Germline V CDR1 and CDR2: LNHDA, SQIVND (reference sequence). This CDR3 is 15 amino acids long. V was trimmed by 3 bases and J by 0 bases, leaving 8 bases between them. The CDR3 bases are TGTGCCAGTAGTATGAGCGGCGCAACTAATGAAAAACTGTTTTTT. Amino acid sequence: CASSMSGATNEKLFF.

This clone was recorded a few times. This chain connects TRBV3-1 (or the pseudogene TRBV3-2) to TRBJ1-2; D may be TRBD1 (6 bases). There are 15 residues in the CDR3. The V and J ends lost 3 bases and 8 bases respectively, with 19 bases between them. The germline CDR1 and CDR2 sequences are LGHDT and YNNKEL (reference sequence). The CDR3 here is CASSQIGGARNGYTF. CDR3 nucleotide sequence: TGTGCCAGCAGCCAGATTGGGGGGGCCCGCAACGGCTACACCTTC.

This clone has only one observation. This chain connects TRBV4-2 to TRBJ1-2; 9 nucleotides align to TRBD1. The CDR3 consists of 18 residues. The trim removed 0 bases at V and 7 bases at J, leaving 15 bases unmatched. CDR1 is LGHNA, CDR2 YNFKEQ, per germline. DNA of the CDR3: TGTGCCAGCAGCCAAGATCAGGGACAGGGTTTGTCTGCTGGTGGCTACACCTTC. It specifies CASSQDQGQGLSAGGYTF.

This clone was counted a few times. The chain has TRBV5-6 and TRBJ1-6; unclear D gene. The CDR3 spans 15 residues. Germline V gives CDR1 SGHDT, CDR2 YYEEEE. Trimming shortened V by 2 bases and J by 8 bases, and 14 bases separated the two germline ends. CDR3 protein: CASSLVRLADSPLHF. The CDR3 region has the DNA TGTGCCAGCAGCTTAGTGAGGTTAGCCGATTCACCCCTCCACTTT.

This clone was recorded a few times. Written as DNA, the CDR3 is TGTGCCAGCAGCCGCCTTTCATCCCGGGTAAACACTGAAGCTTTCTTT. As protein: CASSRLSSRVNTEAFF. The rearrangement joins TRBV7-9 to TRBJ1-1; D unresolved. Germline CDR1 reads SEHNR; CDR2 reads FQNEAQ (reference sequence). The CDR3 loop spans 16 amino acids. Trimming pared 5 bases from V and 2 bases from J, leaving 18 bases between.

The chain is built from TRBV4-1 and TRBJ2-5; D may correspond to TRBD1 or TRBD2 (5 bases each). The CDR3 sequence is 15 residues long. The V gene's germline CDR1 is MGHRA and CDR2 YSYEKL. V was pared by 2 bases and J by 5 bases, with 15 bases between. The DNA for the CDR3 is TGCGCCAGCAGCCAACGGGACCTACCCGGGGAGACCCAGTACTTC. Its translation is CASSQRDLPGETQYF.

V gene TRBV7-9 combines with J gene TRBJ2-1, with 10 positions matching TRBD2. The germline CDR1 and CDR2 sequences are SEHNR and FQNEAQ (reference sequence). V was clipped by 5 bases and J by 9 bases; unmatched bases: 13. The CDR3 covers 16 residues. The CDR3 nucleotides are TGTGCCAGCAGCCCTATAGCTAGCGGGAGCCAGGGTGAGCAGTTCTTC. Its translation: CASSPIASGSQGEQFF. The full variable domain, with the rest looked up from reference TRBV7-9 and TRBJ2-1, is DTGVSQNPRHKITKRGQNVTFRCDPISEHNRLYWYRQTLGQGPEFLTYFQNEAQLEKSRLLSDRFSAERPKGSFSTLEIQRTEQGDSAMYLCASSPIASGSQGEQFFGPGTRLTVL.

This chain joins TRBV5-8 and TRBJ1-1; 7 bases agree with TRBD1. Germline V gives CDR1 SGHTS, CDR2 YDEGEE. V gave up 2 bases and J gave up 1 base; unmatched junction bases: 2. The CDR3 is made up of 14 amino acids. CDR3 residues: CASSLPGGNTEAFF. For the CDR3, the DNA is TGTGCCAGCAGCTTACCAGGGGGGAACACTGAAGCTTTCTTT.

This chain joins TRBV25-1 and TRBJ1-2, with D tentatively TRBD1 (5 bases). The ends were cut back, 0 bases at V and 7 bases at J, with 9 bases in the middle. This CDR3 comprises 13 residues. The germline gives CDR1 MGHDK, CDR2 SYGVNS. The CDR3 protein is CASSEYWGGGYTF. The CDR3, as DNA: TGTGCCAGCAGTGAATATTGGGGGGGTGGCTACACCTTC.

The CDR3 spells CASSAQGRGEKLFF. In nucleotides, the CDR3 is TGTGCCAGCAGTGCCCAGGGGAGGGGTGAAAAACTGTTTTTT. The chain has TRBV25-1 and TRBJ1-4; TRBD1 is a possible D gene (6 bases). Trimming stripped 4 bases from V and 7 bases from J, with 13 bases between. The germline V gene has CDR1 MGHDK and CDR2 SYGVNS. The CDR3 spans 14 residues.

J is TRBJ1-4 and V is TRBV18; D unresolved. V lost 1 base, J lost 8 bases, and 17 bases lay in between. The germline V gene encodes CDR1 KGHSH and CDR2 LQKENI. This CDR3 region has 16 residues. The CDR3 here is CASSPQPAGAGEKLFF. The CDR3, as DNA: TGTGCCAGCTCACCACAACCGGCGGGTGCGGGGGAAAAACTGTTTTTT.

The chain is built from TRBV28 and TRBJ1-4, with a possible D match to TRBD1 (6 bases). Germline CDR1 MDHEN, CDR2 SYDVKM. Trimming shortened V by 6 bases and J by 8 bases, and 16 bases separated the two germline ends. The CDR3 runs to 14 residues. In DNA, the CDR3 is TGTGCCAGCAGCCCCGGGGGGGCTGGGGAAAAACTGTTTTTT. Translated, it gives CASSPGGAGEKLFF.

This chain connects TRBV5-1 to TRBJ1-1; D unclear. CDR3 length equals 14 residues. V lost 0 bases to trimming and J lost 0 bases, with 6 bases between them. The germline CDR1 and CDR2 sequences are SGHRS and YFSETQ. The CDR3 region is CASSLEILNTEAFF. The CDR3 DNA reads TGCGCCAGCAGCTTGGAAATTCTGAACACTGAAGCTTTCTTT.

The chain carries TRBV30 and TRBJ2-7; no definite D call. The V end lost 0 bases, the J end lost 3 bases, and 6 bases lay between the germline ends. CDR1 is GTSNPN, CDR2 SVGIG, per germline (reference sequence). The CDR3 length is 12 residues. Written as DNA, the CDR3 is TGTGCCTGGAGTGTGTCGGGCTACGAGCAGTACTTC. Amino acid sequence: CAWSVSGYEQYF.

V gene TRBV11-3 combines with J gene TRBJ1-1; D not certain. The CDR3 is made up of 12 amino acids. V was pared by 1 base and J by 7 bases, with 7 bases between. Germline V gene data show CDR1 as SGHNT and CDR2 as YENEEA. CDR3 sequence: CASSLGRNEAFF. As DNA, the CDR3 is TGTGCCAGCAGCTTAGGCCGAAATGAAGCTTTCTTT.

The rearrangement links TRBV13 to TRBJ2-1; 9 bases map to TRBD1. Germline CDR1 is PRHDT and CDR2 is FYEKMQ (reference sequence). The CDR3 sequence is 16 residues long. V shed 5 bases, J shed 8 bases, and the junction held 13 bases outside the gene matches. The CDR3 region has the DNA TGTGCCAGCAGCAAACGGGACAGGGACGCCATTTATGAGCAGTTCTTC. The encoded protein is CASSKRDRDAIYEQFF.